A single TCR beta chain is shown here with its context. V was cut by 3 bases and J by 3 bases, with 16 bases left in between. Germline V gene data show CDR1 as SGHDT and CDR2 as YYEEEE. This CDR3 is built from 15 residues. This specimen belongs to a study of control samples from healthy donors and cancer patients. Some clones are missing from TCRdb's copy, which holds only in-frame ones; the method was immunoSEQ multiplex PCR. The sample carries fewer than 200,000 clones, over 85% recorded once. This chain joins TRBV5-6 and TRBJ2-7; D may be TRBD1 or TRBD2 (5 bases each). This receptor was identified in a man aged 30-40 years in good health. The sample consisted of blood. The CDR3 protein is CASSSPGAGIYEQYF. In DNA form, the CDR3 reads TGTGCCAGCAGCTCCCCCGGGGCAGGAATCTACGAGCAGTACTTC. Filled out from reference TRBV5-6 and TRBJ2-7, the complete variable domain reads DAGVTQSPTHLIKTRGQQVTLRCSPKSGHDTVSWYQQALGQGPQFIFQYYEEEERQRGNFPDRFSGHQFPNYSSELNVNALLLGDSALYLCASSSPGAGIYEQYFGPGTRLTVT.